This record concerns one T cell receptor beta chain sequence. Authors' methods: For nucleated cells, counts were estimated from reference gene primer amplification. TCRdb's table, derived via immunoSEQ multiplex PCR, lists solely in-frame clones and lacks some. The V and J calls and clone size come from that table; D and trimming were worked out from the DNA. The repertoire holds some 180,000 clones, roughly nine tenths seen once, with 20% in the top ten. This sample is drawn from a study of blood T cell repertoires in COVID-19. Turning to the study itself: From T cells, B-cell-depleted T cells, or PBMCs came the material, which was cDNA or gDNA.

V lost 4 bases to trimming and J lost 1 base; unmatched junction nucleotides: 6. The length of the CDR3 is 16 residues. The germline V gene encodes CDR1 MDHEN and CDR2 SYDVKM. Sequenced: peripheral blood. The chain joins TRBV28 to TRBJ2-3; 9 nucleotides match TRBD1. The receptor was isolated from a man aged 65-85 years with active or convalescent COVID-19. CDR3 nucleotide sequence: TGTGCCAGCAGTTCCCCTAGGACAGGGGGCACAGATACGCAGTATTTT. This sequence encodes CASSSPRTGGTDTQYF. Using reference TRBV28 and TRBJ2-3 for the parts outside the CDR3, the full variable domain is DVKVTQSSRYLVKRTGEKVFLECVQDMDHENMFWYRQDPGLGLRLIYFSYDVKMKEKGDIPEGYSVSREKKERFSLILESASTNQTSMYLCASSSPRTGGTDTQYFGPGTRLTVL.